The 25 T cell receptor beta chains presented below share a single source sample, sequenced in a study of Graves' ophthalmopathy and Graves' hyperthyroidism. The authors amplified TCR beta CDR3 regions, and they did so from RNA transcripts for repertoire sequencing. The first round was an RT-PCR with HTBI primers, and the second round was a multiplex PCR. TCRdb re-called the multiplex PCR reads through MiXCR, storing one row per CDR3 protein. The sample carries hundreds of thousands of distinct CDR3 sequences, around 21% recorded once. Material: peripheral blood. The receptors were sampled from a woman between 18 and 29 years old with stable Graves' hyperthyroidism.

This clonotype showed up many times. The chain combines TRBV7-8 with TRBJ1-2, with D tentatively TRBD1 (6 bases). Germline V gene data show CDR1 as SGHVS and CDR2 as FQNEAQ. The length of the CDR3 is 15 residues. V was trimmed by 7 bases and J by 4 bases, leaving 19 bases between them. The CDR3 region is CASIPSRGQIYGYTF. CDR3 nucleotides: TGTGCCAGCATCCCTAGCCGGGGGCAGATCTATGGCTACACCTTC.

This clonotype was detected ten times or more. The CDR3 loop reads CSATAADRVDTEAFF. For the CDR3, the DNA is TGCAGCGCTACCGCTGCGGACAGGGTCGACACTGAAGCTTTCTTT. This chain joins TRBV29-1 and TRBJ1-1; TRBD1 agrees at 8 bases. After removal of 7 bases from V and 3 bases from J, the junction contained 13 bases not matched to a gene. The germline V gene encodes CDR1 SQVTM and CDR2 ANQGSEA. This CDR3 spans 15 amino acids. Together with reference TRBV29-1 and TRBJ1-1, the CDR3 gives the full variable domain: SAVISQKPSRDICQRGTSLTIQCQVDSQVTMMFWYRQQPGQSLTLIATANQGSEATYESGFVIDKFPISRPNLTFSTLTVSNMSPEDSSIYLCSATAADRVDTEAFFGQGTRLTVV.

This clonotype was recorded many times. This chain connects TRBV18 to TRBJ1-1; D perhaps matches TRBD1 (5 bases). Germline V gene data show CDR1 as KGHSH and CDR2 as LQKENI. V lost 2 bases and J 3 bases, leaving 10 bases between the germline ends. The CDR3 extends over 14 amino acids. The CDR3 bases are TGTGCCAGCTCACCATCGGGGGGATACACTGAAGCTTTCTTT. Translated: CASSPSGGYTEAFF.

In this sample, this clonotype turned up a few times. The V gene is TRBV5-1, the J gene TRBJ2-5, with D tentatively TRBD2 (6 bases). The V gene's germline CDR1 is SGHRS and CDR2 YFSETQ. There are 15 residues in the CDR3. V lost 5 bases and J 2 bases, leaving 16 bases between the germline ends. As DNA, the CDR3 is TGCGCCAGCAGATCCATTGGTGGGGGGCAAGAGACCCAGTACTTC. Protein sequence: CASRSIGGGQETQYF.

This clonotype was seen repeatedly, ten times or more. The V call is TRBV6-2 or TRBV6-3, the J call TRBJ2-7, with D uncertain. V gave up 7 bases and J gave up 2 bases, with 6 bases separating them. This CDR3 contains 11 residues. Looked up from germline, CDR1 is MNHEY and CDR2 is SVGEGT. CDR3 amino acids: CASTEAYEQYF. The DNA of the CDR3 is TGTGCCAGCACGGAAGCCTACGAGCAGTACTTC.

This clonotype was recorded many times. This rearrangement joins TRBV6-2 or TRBV6-3 to TRBJ2-7; TRBD2 aligns across 16 bases. Trimming took 0 bases from V and 6 from J; bases not matched to a gene: 17. Per the germline V gene, CDR1 is MNHEY and CDR2 is SVGEGT. CDR3 size: 21 residues. The CDR3 here is CASSYSLTGNGTSGRGGEQYF. Written as DNA, the CDR3 is TGTGCCAGCAGTTACTCGCTGACAGGGAACGGGACTAGCGGGAGGGGTGGCGAGCAGTACTTC.

Turning to this clonotype: One base away lies a much larger clone, so this may be a sequencing read error. Here the CDR3 omits its conserved ending phenylalanine or tryptophan, so a read error is the likely source. This chain joins TRBV5-1 and TRBJ2-7; D is possibly TRBD2 (5 bases). The CDR3 has 13 residues. The V and J ends lost 5 bases and 4 bases respectively, with 13 bases between them. Germline-derived CDR1 and CDR2 are SGHRS and YFSETQ. The CDR3, as DNA: TGCGCCAGCAGAGAGGCGGGTGGATACGAGCAGTACTAC. Translation gives CASREAGGYEQYY.

Many counts were recorded for this clonotype. The rearrangement links TRBV19 to TRBJ1-5, with D uncertain. The length of the CDR3 is 13 residues. Trimming removed 4 bases from V and 6 bases from J, with 10 bases in between. In germline, CDR1 is LNHDA, CDR2 SQIVND (reference sequence). The CDR3 nucleotides read TGTGCCAGTAGTAACACGGGGAGTCAGCCCCAGCATTTT. Amino acids: CASSNTGSQPQHF.

This clonotype was seen repeatedly, ten times or more. The chain joins TRBV7-8 to TRBJ2-5; D is possibly TRBD1 (9 bases). The CDR3 loop spans 15 amino acids. V lost 7 bases and J 5 bases, leaving 20 bases between the germline ends. Germline V gene sequence: CDR1 SGHVS, CDR2 FQNEAQ. The chain's CDR3 is CASTGGEGTGETQYF. The CDR3 nucleotides read TGTGCCAGCACCGGGGGGGAAGGGACAGGGGAGACCCAGTACTTC.

At least ten counts were recorded for this clonotype. The V call is TRBV11-2, the J call TRBJ2-6, with D unclear. CDR1 and CDR2 from the germline V gene are SGHAT and FQNNGV. V was cut by 3 bases and J by 3 bases, with 12 bases left in between. This CDR3 is 16 amino acids long. CDR3 nucleotides: TGTGCCAGCAGCTTTCCAAAGAGTTTTGGGGCCAACGTCCTGACTTTC. Amino acids: CASSFPKSFGANVLTF. Using reference TRBV11-2 and TRBJ2-6 for the parts outside the CDR3, the full variable domain is EAGVAQSPRYKIIEKRQSVAFWCNPISGHATLYWYQQILGQGPKLLIQFQNNGVVDDSQLPKDRFSAERLKGVDSTLKIQPAKLEDSAVYLCASSFPKSFGANVLTFGAGSRLTVL.

The chain uses TRBV28 and TRBJ1-1, with D maybe TRBD1 (6 bases). This CDR3 region has 14 residues. With 2 bases removed from V and 5 bases from J, the gap between germline ends came to 12 bases. Germline CDR1 is MDHEN and CDR2 is SYDVKM. The CDR3: CASSLRAGETEAFF. The CDR3 nucleotides read TGTGCCAGCAGTTTACGTGCAGGGGAGACTGAAGCTTTCTTT. Variable domain in full (rest from reference TRBV28 and TRBJ1-1): DVKVTQSSRYLVKRTGEKVFLECVQDMDHENMFWYRQDPGLGLRLIYFSYDVKMKEKGDIPEGYSVSREKKERFSLILESASTNQTSMYLCASSLRAGETEAFFGQGTRLTVV.

This clonotype was counted many times. J is TRBJ1-5 and V is TRBV7-8, with D maybe TRBD1 (5 bases). Looked up from germline, CDR1 is SGHVS and CDR2 is FQNEAQ. V was clipped by 1 base and J by 5 bases, with 12 bases between them. CDR3 length: 15 amino acids. The CDR3 region is CASSLGGRMDQPQHF. CDR3 nucleotides: TGTGCCAGCAGCTTAGGGGGGAGGATGGATCAGCCCCAGCATTTT.

This clonotype was found many times. A read error may be the cause here, since a much bigger clone is one base away. The J gene is TRBJ2-7, the V gene TRBV2, with D possibly being TRBD1 (5 bases). V was clipped by 6 bases and J by 0 bases, with 6 bases between them. Germline V gene lookup returns CDR1 SNHLY and CDR2 FYNNEI. The CDR3 extends over 12 amino acids. CDR3 in amino acids: CASRGVSYEQYF. CDR3 coding DNA: TGTGCCAGCAGAGGGGTCTCCTACGAGCAGTACTTC.

This clonotype was counted at least ten times. V gene TRBV25-1 combines with J gene TRBJ1-5, with a possible D match to TRBD1 (5 bases). Germline assignment: CDR1 MGHDK and CDR2 SYGVNS. The CDR3 length is 14 residues. Deletions cut 4 bases from V and 3 bases from J, with 10 bases between. The DNA for the CDR3 is TGTGCCAGCAGTGGCAGGGTCGACAATCAGCCCCAGCATTTT. It encodes CASSGRVDNQPQHF.

This clonotype appeared many times. J is TRBJ2-7 and V is TRBV7-9, with TRBD2 matching 10 bases. Germline V gene data show CDR1 as SEHNR and CDR2 as FQNEAQ (reference sequence). This CDR3 has 15 residues. V lost 5 bases to trimming and J lost 9 bases; unmatched junction nucleotides: 13. The CDR3 DNA reads TGTGCCAGCAGCCCTATAGCGGGAGGATCGACGGGGCAGTACTTC. Amino acid sequence: CASSPIAGGSTGQYF.

Ten or more counts support this clonotype. CDR3 nucleotides: TGTGCCAGCAACGGGGGGAGCGGGGGCCGCCAGACCCAGTACTTC. Translating gives CASNGGSGGRQTQYF. This chain links TRBV28 with TRBJ2-5, with 8 bases fitting TRBD2. The germline gives CDR1 MDHEN, CDR2 SYDVKM. V was pared by 7 bases and J by 6 bases, with 13 bases of the junction left unmatched. CDR3 size: 15 residues.

This clonotype was detected ten times or more. The rearrangement links TRBV18 to TRBJ2-7; TRBD2 is a possible D gene (5 bases). Germline-derived CDR1 and CDR2 are KGHSH and LQKENI. With 0 bases removed from V and 5 bases from J, the gap between germline ends came to 11 bases. The CDR3 has 14 residues. The CDR3 protein is CASSPPWTSDEQYF. The DNA of the CDR3 is TGTGCCAGCTCACCACCTTGGACTTCTGACGAGCAGTACTTC. Full variable domain (outside the CDR3, taken from reference TRBV18 and TRBJ2-7): NAGVMQNPRHLVRRRGQEARLRCSPMKGHSHVYWYRQLPEEGLKFMVYLQKENIIDESGMPKERFSAEFPKEGPSILRIQQVVRGDSAAYFCASSPPWTSDEQYFGPGTRLTVT.

The table lists this clonotype with many counts. The genes are TRBV30 and TRBJ2-2; D remains unclear. Germline loops: CDR1 GTSNPN, CDR2 SVGIG (reference sequence). Trimming took 2 bases from V and 4 from J, leaving 8 bases between them. The CDR3 has 13 amino acids. The CDR3 loop is CAWSIRPTGELFF. CDR3 in DNA: TGTGCCTGGAGTATCCGACCCACCGGGGAGCTGTTTTTT.

This clonotype was detected many times. This CDR3 reads CASSSWTNSNTEAFF. The CDR3 region has the DNA TGTGCCAGCAGTTCATGGACAAACTCGAACACTGAAGCTTTCTTT. The V call is TRBV6-2 or TRBV6-3, the J call TRBJ1-1, with a tentative D call TRBD1 (5 bases). Trimming removed 4 bases at V and 1 base at J, with 13 bases between. Germline V gene data show CDR1 as MNHEY and CDR2 as SVGEGT. The CDR3 covers 15 residues.

This clonotype occurred many times. The chain couples TRBV29-1 to TRBJ2-5; 12 bases align to TRBD2. Germline CDR1 reads SQVTM; CDR2 reads ANQGSEA. CDR3 length equals 14 residues. After removal of 2 bases from V and 6 bases from J, the junction contained 4 bases not matched to a gene. This CDR3 is CSVESLAGGKTQYF. CDR3 sequence (DNA): TGCAGCGTTGAATCACTAGCGGGAGGAAAGACCCAGTACTTC.

The V and J genes are TRBV20-1 and TRBJ2-6; D is ambiguous. The CDR3 contains 16 residues. Per the germline V gene, CDR1 is DFQATT and CDR2 is SNEGSKA (reference sequence). V was cut by 0 bases and J by 0 bases, with 9 bases left in between. As DNA, the CDR3 is TGCAGTGCTAGAGATCGTGCAGACTCTGGGGCCAACGTCCTGACTTTC. It codes for CSARDRADSGANVLTF.

This clonotype was seen many times. The gene calls are TRBV29-1 and TRBJ2-7, with TRBD2 identical over 13 bases. CDR3 length: 14 residues. Looked up from germline, CDR1 is SQVTM and CDR2 is ANQGSEA. The J segment lost 5 bases and the V segment lost 4 bases, leaving 5 bases of the junction unmatched. The CDR3 DNA sequence: TGCAGCGTTGGAGGGACTAGCGGGAACAACGAGCAGTACTTC. Translating it yields CSVGGTSGNNEQYF.

This clonotype appeared many times. V usage is TRBV30 and J usage is TRBJ1-5; D is possibly TRBD1 (5 bases). The V end lost 0 bases, the J end lost 6 bases, and 12 bases lay between the germline ends. This CDR3 is built from 14 residues. Germline CDR1 is GTSNPN and CDR2 is SVGIG (reference sequence). CDR3 loop: CAWSVGGEGQPQHF. The CDR3 DNA is TGTGCCTGGAGTGTTGGAGGGGAGGGTCAGCCCCAGCATTTT.

This clonotype was recorded only once. The junction and the germline gene differ at one end; a read error may be behind it. V and J are TRBV6-2 or TRBV6-3 and TRBJ2-6; 9 positions match TRBD1. Per germline, CDR1 MNHEY and CDR2 SVGEGT. CDR3 size: 20 residues. CDR3 sequence: CASSYPDRGGLTSGTNVLTF. The CDR3 DNA sequence: TGTGCCAGCAGTTACCCCGACAGGGGGGGATTGACGTCTGGGACCAACGTCCTGACTTTC.

This clonotype came up many times. The CDR3 sequence is CASSPPGLAGGLEQYF. CDR3 DNA sequence: TGTGCCAGCTCACCACCGGGACTAGCGGGAGGTCTCGAGCAGTACTTC. The chain couples TRBV18 to TRBJ2-7, with 15 nucleotides matching TRBD2. With V trimmed by 0 bases and J by 6 bases, 3 bases remained unmatched. The CDR3 runs 16 residues. The germline V gene has CDR1 KGHSH and CDR2 LQKENI.